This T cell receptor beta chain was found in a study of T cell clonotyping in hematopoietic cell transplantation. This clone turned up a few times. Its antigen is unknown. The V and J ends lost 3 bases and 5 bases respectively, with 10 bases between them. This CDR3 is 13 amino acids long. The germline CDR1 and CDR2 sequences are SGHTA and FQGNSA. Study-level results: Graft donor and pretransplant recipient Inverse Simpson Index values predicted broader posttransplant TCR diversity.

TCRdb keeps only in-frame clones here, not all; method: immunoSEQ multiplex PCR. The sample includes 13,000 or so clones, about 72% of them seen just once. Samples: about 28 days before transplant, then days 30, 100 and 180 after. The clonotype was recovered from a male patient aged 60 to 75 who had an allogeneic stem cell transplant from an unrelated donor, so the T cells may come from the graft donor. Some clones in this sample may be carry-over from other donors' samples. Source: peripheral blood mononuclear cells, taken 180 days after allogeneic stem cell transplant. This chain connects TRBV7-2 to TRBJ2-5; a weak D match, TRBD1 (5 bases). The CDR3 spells CASSLGRAETQYF. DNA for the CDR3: TGTGCCAGCAGCTTGGGCAGGGCCGAGACCCAGTACTTC. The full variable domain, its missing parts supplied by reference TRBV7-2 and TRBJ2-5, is GAGVSQSPSNKVTEKGKDVELRCDPISGHTALYWYRQSLGQGLEFLIYFQGNSAPDKSGLPSDRFSAERTGGSVSTLTIQRTQQEDSAVYLCASSLGRAETQYFGPGTRLLVL.